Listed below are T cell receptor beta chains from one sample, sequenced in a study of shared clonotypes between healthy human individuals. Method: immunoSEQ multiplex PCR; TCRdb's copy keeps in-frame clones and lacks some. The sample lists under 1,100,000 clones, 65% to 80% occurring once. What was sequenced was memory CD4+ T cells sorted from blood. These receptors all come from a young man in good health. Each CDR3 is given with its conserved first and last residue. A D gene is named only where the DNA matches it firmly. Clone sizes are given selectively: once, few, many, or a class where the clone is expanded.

CDR3 DNA: TGTGCCAGCAGTGAACAACCAGCGGGGTCGGATGAGCAGTTCTTC; CDR3 protein: CASSEQPAGSDEQFF; J gene: TRBJ2-1; V gene: TRBV6-1; D gene: TRBD2; clone size: .
CDR3 DNA: TGTGCTAGTGGGCAAGACAGTGGTAACTATGGCTACACCTTC; CDR3 protein: CASGQDSGNYGYTF; J gene: TRBJ1-2; V gene: TRBV12-5; D gene: .; clone size: .
CDR3 DNA: TGTGCCAGCAGTACAGGGGGGACTGAAGCTTTCTTT; CDR3 protein: CASSTGGTEAFF; J gene: TRBJ1-1; V gene: TRBV6-5; D gene: TRBD1; clone size: few
CDR3 DNA: TGCGCCAGCAGCCCCGGCGGGGGAGGGGGTTATGGCTACACCTTC; CDR3 protein: CASSPGGGGGYGYTF; J gene: TRBJ1-2; V gene: TRBV5-1; D gene: .; clone size: few
CDR3 DNA: TGCGCCAGCAGCGGGGAATTACCTCGGGAGCTGTTTTTT; CDR3 protein: CASSGELPRELFF; J gene: TRBJ2-2; V gene: TRBV5-1; D gene: .; clone size: .
CDR3 DNA: TGTGCCAGCTCACCCCTGGGACAGGATGGCTACACCTTC; CDR3 protein: CASSPLGQDGYTF; J gene: TRBJ1-2; V gene: TRBV18; D gene: TRBD1; clone size: .
CDR3 DNA: TGTGCCACCACCGAACAGGCCATTAGCAATCAGCCCCAGCATTTT; CDR3 protein: CATTEQAISNQPQHF; J gene: TRBJ1-5; V gene: TRBV19; D gene: .; clone size: .
CDR3 DNA: TGTGCCAGCAGTCTAAGCGGGAGCTCCTACGAGCAGTACTTC; CDR3 protein: CASSLSGSSYEQYF; J gene: TRBJ2-7; V gene: TRBV7-9; D gene: TRBD2; clone size: .
CDR3 DNA: TGTGCCAGCGGTCGAGGCGGCTACGAGCAGTACTTC; CDR3 protein: CASGRGGYEQYF; J gene: TRBJ2-7; V gene: TRBV6-1; D gene: .; clone size: .
CDR3 DNA: TGTGCCTGGAGGATATTCAGAGATGAGCAGTACTTC; CDR3 protein: CAWRIFRDEQYF; J gene: TRBJ2-7; V gene: TRBV30; D gene: .; clone size: .
CDR3 DNA: TGTGCCAGCAGCTCCAGGGGGTCTAATGAAAAACTGTTTTTT; CDR3 protein: CASSSRGSNEKLFF; J gene: TRBJ1-4; V gene: TRBV5-6; D gene: TRBD1; clone size: .
CDR3 DNA: TGTGCCAGCAGCTTAGATAGAGTCAGATCCTACGAGCAGTACTTC; CDR3 protein: CASSLDRVRSYEQYF; J gene: TRBJ2-7; V gene: TRBV11-2; D gene: .; clone size: .
CDR3 DNA: TGCAGCGTTGGAAAAGGGGGCCCGGAGCATTTT; CDR3 protein: CSVGKGGPEHF; J gene: TRBJ1-5; V gene: TRBV29-1; D gene: TRBD1; clone size: .
CDR3 DNA: TGTGCCAGCAGCCTGACAAACCATAATTCACCCCTCCACTTT; CDR3 protein: CASSLTNHNSPLHF; J gene: TRBJ1-6; V gene: TRBV2; D gene: .; clone size: few
CDR3 DNA: TGTGCCAGCAGCTTCGGACAGAGATCAGAGCCCCAGCATTTT; CDR3 protein: CASSFGQRSEPQHF; J gene: TRBJ1-5; V gene: TRBV13; D gene: .; clone size: once
CDR3 DNA: TGTGCCAGCAGCTTGGATTTAGAAGGCTACACCTTC; CDR3 protein: CASSLDLEGYTF; J gene: TRBJ1-2; V gene: TRBV7-9; D gene: .; clone size: .
CDR3 DNA: TGTGCCAGCAGCCTCGACAGGGTTGTCGGGGAGCTGTTTTTT; CDR3 protein: CASSLDRVVGELFF; J gene: TRBJ2-2; V gene: TRBV7-9; D gene: TRBD1; clone size: .
CDR3 DNA: TGTGCCAGCAGCCCCCAGGGGGGGGTGGCCGGGGAGCTGTTTTTT; CDR3 protein: CASSPQGGVAGELFF; J gene: TRBJ2-2; V gene: TRBV7-2; D gene: .; clone size: .
CDR3 DNA: TGTGCCAGCAGTTCCCAGGACAGGGGGAATTCACCCCTCCACTTT; CDR3 protein: CASSSQDRGNSPLHF; J gene: TRBJ1-6; V gene: TRBV27; D gene: TRBD1; clone size: .
CDR3 DNA: TGTGCCAGCAAGAAGCAGGGGAACATTCAGTACTTC; CDR3 protein: CASKKQGNIQYF; J gene: TRBJ2-4; V gene: TRBV27; D gene: .; clone size: .
CDR3 DNA: TGTGCCAGCAAAGTTACCGGGAGCTCTGGAAACACCATATATTTT; CDR3 protein: CASKVTGSSGNTIYF; J gene: TRBJ1-3; V gene: TRBV6-5; D gene: .; clone size: .
CDR3 DNA: TGTGCCAGCGGCAGGAGGACTGAAGCTTTCTTT; CDR3 protein: CASGRRTEAFF; J gene: TRBJ1-1; V gene: TRBV2; D gene: .; clone size: few
CDR3 DNA: TGTGCCAGCAGGAGACAGGGGTCAGTAAATGAAAAACTGTTTTTT; CDR3 protein: CASRRQGSVNEKLFF; J gene: TRBJ1-4; V gene: TRBV11-2; D gene: TRBD1; clone size: once
CDR3 DNA: TGTGCCAGCAGCCCAGGGGGCGGAAACACTGAAGCTTTCTTT; CDR3 protein: CASSPGGGNTEAFF; J gene: TRBJ1-1; V gene: TRBV5-4; D gene: TRBD1; clone size: .
CDR3 DNA: TGCGCCAGCAGCTTGGGAGCCGTTCCCAACTATGGCTACACCTTC; CDR3 protein: CASSLGAVPNYGYTF; J gene: TRBJ1-2; V gene: TRBV5-1; D gene: .; clone size: .
CDR3 DNA: TGTGCCAGCATATTCCTCGTACGTTCACCCCTCCACTTT; CDR3 protein: CASIFLVRSPLHF; J gene: TRBJ1-6; V gene: TRBV2; D gene: .; clone size: .
CDR3 DNA: TGTGCCAGCAGCCTGCTGGGGGGCTCCTACGAGCAGTACTTC; CDR3 protein: CASSLLGGSYEQYF; J gene: TRBJ2-7; V gene: TRBV7-8; D gene: .; clone size: .
CDR3 DNA: TGTGCCAGCAGTTATCGGACTAGCGGGGGGGCGGATACGCAGTATTTT; CDR3 protein: CASSYRTSGGADTQYF; J gene: TRBJ2-3; V gene: TRBV27; D gene: TRBD2; clone size: .
CDR3 DNA: TGTGCCAGCAGCCCCAGTATCGCACAAGATACGCAGTATTTT; CDR3 protein: CASSPSIAQDTQYF; J gene: TRBJ2-3; V gene: TRBV7-3; D gene: .; clone size: .
CDR3 DNA: TGCAGCGTGGCTATTGGGACAGCAAAGAATCAGCCCCAGCATTTT; CDR3 protein: CSVAIGTAKNQPQHF; J gene: TRBJ1-5; V gene: TRBV29-1; D gene: TRBD1; clone size: .
CDR3 DNA: TGTGCCAGCGTTATCGACCCGAGCTCCTACAATGAGCAGTTCTTC; CDR3 protein: CASVIDPSSYNEQFF; J gene: TRBJ2-1; V gene: TRBV2; D gene: .; clone size: .
CDR3 DNA: TGTGCCAGCAGAGGATCCGGGAATGAGCAGTTCTTC; CDR3 protein: CASRGSGNEQFF; J gene: TRBJ2-1; V gene: TRBV2; D gene: .; clone size: .
CDR3 DNA: TGTGCCAGCAGCCAAGTAGCGGGGTTCACCGGGGAGCTGTTTTTT; CDR3 protein: CASSQVAGFTGELFF; J gene: TRBJ2-2; V gene: TRBV14; D gene: TRBD2; clone size: .
CDR3 DNA: TGTGCCAGTAGTATAACAGGGCTCTATAATTCACCCCTCCACTTT; CDR3 protein: CASSITGLYNSPLHF; J gene: TRBJ1-6; V gene: TRBV19; D gene: .; clone size: .
CDR3 DNA: TGCGCCAGCACCCCTACCGGGGATGAAAAACTGTTTTTT; CDR3 protein: CASTPTGDEKLFF; J gene: TRBJ1-4; V gene: TRBV5-1; D gene: .; clone size: .
CDR3 DNA: TGTGCCAGCAGCCCCCAGACAGGGCCACAGGGCTACACCTTC; CDR3 protein: CASSPQTGPQGYTF; J gene: TRBJ1-2; V gene: TRBV5-4; D gene: TRBD1; clone size: .
CDR3 DNA: TGTGCCAGCAGCTTGCCGGCGGCCGGCGGGGAGCTGTTTTTT; CDR3 protein: CASSLPAAGGELFF; J gene: TRBJ2-2; V gene: TRBV7-2; D gene: .; clone size: few
CDR3 DNA: TGTGCCAGCAGCTTCATAGCGGGAGAAAGGTACGAGCAGTACTTC; CDR3 protein: CASSFIAGERYEQYF; J gene: TRBJ2-7; V gene: TRBV7-2; D gene: TRBD2; clone size: once
CDR3 DNA: TGTGCCTGGACCGACAGGGGAAATTCACCCCTCCACTTT; CDR3 protein: CAWTDRGNSPLHF; J gene: TRBJ1-6; V gene: TRBV30; D gene: TRBD1; clone size: few
CDR3 DNA: TGTGCCAGTAGCTCGCAACGGGCCGGGGGCATTCAGTACTTC; CDR3 protein: CASSSQRAGGIQYF; J gene: TRBJ2-4; V gene: TRBV19; D gene: .; clone size: few
CDR3 DNA: TGTGCCACCAGGACTAGCGGGAGAACTGAGCAGTTCTTC; CDR3 protein: CATRTSGRTEQFF; J gene: TRBJ2-1; V gene: TRBV2; D gene: TRBD2; clone size: .
CDR3 DNA: TGTGCCAGCAGTTTCGCTGCAGGGATGAACACTGAAGCTTTCTTT; CDR3 protein: CASSFAAGMNTEAFF; J gene: TRBJ1-1; V gene: TRBV28; D gene: .; clone size: few
CDR3 DNA: TGTGCCAGCATCTTAACAGGGGGCACTGAAGCTTTCTTT; CDR3 protein: CASILTGGTEAFF; J gene: TRBJ1-1; V gene: TRBV6-1; D gene: TRBD1; clone size: .
CDR3 DNA: TGTGCCAACCCCGGGGGGAGTCAAGAGACCCAGTACTTC; CDR3 protein: CANPGGSQETQYF; J gene: TRBJ2-5; V gene: TRBV2; D gene: TRBD2; clone size: .
CDR3 DNA: TGCGCCAGCAGCCAAGTTGTCTCTAGCATAGAGACCCAGTACTTC; CDR3 protein: CASSQVVSSIETQYF; J gene: TRBJ2-5; V gene: TRBV4-3; D gene: .; clone size: .
CDR3 DNA: TGTGCCAGCACCCTAGCGGGAGGATTTGGCTACGAGCAGTACTTC; CDR3 protein: CASTLAGGFGYEQYF; J gene: TRBJ2-7; V gene: TRBV2; D gene: TRBD2; clone size: .
CDR3 DNA: TGTGCCAGCAGTGTCGAGAGGGCCAAAAACATTCAGTACTTC; CDR3 protein: CASSVERAKNIQYF; J gene: TRBJ2-4; V gene: TRBV2; D gene: .; clone size: .
CDR3 DNA: TGTGCCAGCAGCACCGGGACAGGGAGGTACGAGCAGTACTTC; CDR3 protein: CASSTGTGRYEQYF; J gene: TRBJ2-7; V gene: TRBV28; D gene: TRBD1; clone size: few
CDR3 DNA: TGTGCCAGCAGCGGCGGGACCCCCGGTTACTATGGCTACACCTTC; CDR3 protein: CASSGGTPGYYGYTF; J gene: TRBJ1-2; V gene: TRBV11-1; D gene: .; clone size: .
CDR3 DNA: TGTGCCAGTAGCCCTCTGGTCTCCGGAAACACCATATATTTT; CDR3 protein: CASSPLVSGNTIYF; J gene: TRBJ1-3; V gene: TRBV19; D gene: .; clone size: .
CDR3 DNA: TGTGCCAGTAGTTTCCTGGCTGGAGCCAACGTCCTGACTTTC; CDR3 protein: CASSFLAGANVLTF; J gene: TRBJ2-6; V gene: TRBV19; D gene: .; clone size: few
CDR3 DNA: TGTGCCAGCAGCTTAGGAAGGGGACAGGGGATTAATGAAAAACTGTTTTTT; CDR3 protein: CASSLGRGQGINEKLFF; J gene: TRBJ1-4; V gene: TRBV7-9; D gene: TRBD1; clone size: .
CDR3 DNA: TGTGCCAGCCGACGGGAGACAGTCTTGGCCGGGGAGCTGTTTTTT; CDR3 protein: CASRRETVLAGELFF; J gene: TRBJ2-2; V gene: TRBV27; D gene: .; clone size: .
CDR3 DNA: TGTGCCAGCAGTAGACTAGCGGTATACAATGAGCAGTTCTTC; CDR3 protein: CASSRLAVYNEQFF; J gene: TRBJ2-1; V gene: TRBV6-5; D gene: TRBD2; clone size: once